This T cell receptor (beta chain) was recorded in a study of CD4 T cells in relation to SARS-CoV-2 and coronaviruses. Before the COVID-19 pandemic, during about 2011-2018, CD4+ T cells were taken from unexposed donors. The cells were cultured for about ten days before CD4+ T cells were isolated. Comment on this clone: The antigen remains unidentified.

TCRdb's table, derived via immunoSEQ multiplex PCR, lists solely in-frame clones and lacks some. The table has tens of thousands of clones, under 80% seen once. The CDR3 sequence is 18 residues long. Germline CDR1 SGDLS, CDR2 YYNGEE. J lost 0 bases, V lost 3 bases, and 9 bases had no gene match. Sequences were obtained from CD4+ T cells from PBMCs, cultured in vitro. This rearrangement joins TRBV9 to TRBJ2-2; 9 bases match TRBD2. This clonotype was sampled from a human donor in good health. CDR3 loop: CASSAWEGLAPNTGELFF. DNA of the CDR3: TGTGCCAGCAGCGCCTGGGAGGGACTAGCCCCGAACACCGGGGAGCTGTTTTTT.